This TCR beta chain is drawn from a study of blood T cell repertoires in COVID-19. Some clones are missing from TCRdb's copy, which holds only in-frame ones; the method was immunoSEQ multiplex PCR. Among hundreds of thousands of clones listed, 83% were seen once. The specimen was PBMCs or T cells enriched from blood (not recorded which). This clonotype was obtained from a middle-aged woman who had been exposed to COVID-19.

The CDR3 reads CASSVDGTGETYGYTF. The CDR3 coding sequence is TGTGCCAGCAGCGTAGATGGGACAGGGGAGACCTATGGCTACACCTTC. V and J are TRBV9 and TRBJ1-2, with 10 bases aligning to TRBD1. The CDR3 sequence is 16 residues long. V lost 0 bases to trimming and J lost 4 bases; unmatched junction nucleotides: 6. The germline gives CDR1 SGDLS, CDR2 YYNGEE.